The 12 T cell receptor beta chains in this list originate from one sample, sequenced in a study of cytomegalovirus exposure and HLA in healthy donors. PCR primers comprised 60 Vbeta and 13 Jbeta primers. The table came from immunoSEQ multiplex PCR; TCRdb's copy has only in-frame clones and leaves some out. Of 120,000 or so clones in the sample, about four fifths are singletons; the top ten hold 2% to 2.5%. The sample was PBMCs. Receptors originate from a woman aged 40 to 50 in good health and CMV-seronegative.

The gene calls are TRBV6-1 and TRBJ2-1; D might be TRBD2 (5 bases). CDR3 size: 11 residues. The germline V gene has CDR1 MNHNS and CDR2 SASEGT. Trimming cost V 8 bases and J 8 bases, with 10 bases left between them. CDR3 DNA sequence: TGTGCCAGCCGCCGAGGGCATGAGCAGTTCTTC. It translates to CASRRGHEQFF.

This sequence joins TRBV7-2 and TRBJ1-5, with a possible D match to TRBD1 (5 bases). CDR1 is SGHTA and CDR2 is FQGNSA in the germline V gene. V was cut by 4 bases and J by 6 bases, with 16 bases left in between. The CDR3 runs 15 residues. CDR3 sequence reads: CASSSSGVRGQPQHF. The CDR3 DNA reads TGTGCCAGCAGCTCATCGGGGGTCCGTGGTCAGCCCCAGCATTTT.

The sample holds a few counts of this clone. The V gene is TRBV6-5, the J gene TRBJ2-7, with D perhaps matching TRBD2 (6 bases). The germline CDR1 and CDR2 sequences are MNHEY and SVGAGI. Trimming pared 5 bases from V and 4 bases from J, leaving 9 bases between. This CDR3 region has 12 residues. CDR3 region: CASSRGLYEQYF. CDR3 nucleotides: TGTGCCAGCAGTCGGGGACTTTACGAGCAGTACTTC.

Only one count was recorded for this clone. The CDR3 DNA is TGTGCCAGCGGGGACTCTGGGCAGGCCATCCCCCAGCATTTT. Translated: CASGDSGQAIPQHF. The chain couples TRBV27 to TRBJ1-5; tentatively, D is TRBD1 (5 bases). CDR3 length: 14 amino acids. V lost 8 bases, J lost 10 bases, and 21 bases lay in between. Germline CDR1 MNHEY, CDR2 SMNVEV (reference sequence).

The CDR3 loop reads CSVEGQGSYNEQFF. The CDR3, as DNA: TGCAGCGTTGAAGGCCAGGGGTCCTACAATGAGCAGTTCTTC. The chain combines TRBV29-1 with TRBJ2-1, with D maybe TRBD1 (6 bases). CDR1 SQVTM and CDR2 ANQGSEA come from the germline V gene. V lost 1 base and J 1 base, leaving 8 bases between the germline ends. The CDR3 length is 14 residues.

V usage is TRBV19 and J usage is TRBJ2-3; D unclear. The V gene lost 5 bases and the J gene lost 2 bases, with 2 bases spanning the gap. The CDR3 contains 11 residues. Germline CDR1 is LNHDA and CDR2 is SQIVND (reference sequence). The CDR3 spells CASSYTDTQYF. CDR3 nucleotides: TGTGCCAGTAGTTACACAGATACGCAGTATTTT.

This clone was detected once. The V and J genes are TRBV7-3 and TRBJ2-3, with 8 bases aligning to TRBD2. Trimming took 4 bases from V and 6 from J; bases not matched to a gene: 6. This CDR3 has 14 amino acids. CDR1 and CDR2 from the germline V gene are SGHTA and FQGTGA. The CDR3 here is CASSYGGGGDTQYF. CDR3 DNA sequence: TGTGCCAGCAGCTACGGGGGGGGAGGTGATACGCAGTATTTT.

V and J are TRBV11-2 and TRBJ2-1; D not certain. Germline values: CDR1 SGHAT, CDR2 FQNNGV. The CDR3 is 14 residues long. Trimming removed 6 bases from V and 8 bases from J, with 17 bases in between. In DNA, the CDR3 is TGTGCCAGCAGTCGAGCCGGAGTACCCCATGAGCAGTTCTTC. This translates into CASSRAGVPHEQFF.

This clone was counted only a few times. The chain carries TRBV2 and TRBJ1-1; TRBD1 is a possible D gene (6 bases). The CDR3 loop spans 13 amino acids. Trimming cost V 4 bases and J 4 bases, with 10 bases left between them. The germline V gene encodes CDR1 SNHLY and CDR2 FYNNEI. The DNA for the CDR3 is TGTGCCAGCAGTGGGACAGCTTTCACTGAAGCTTTCTTT. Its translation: CASSGTAFTEAFF.

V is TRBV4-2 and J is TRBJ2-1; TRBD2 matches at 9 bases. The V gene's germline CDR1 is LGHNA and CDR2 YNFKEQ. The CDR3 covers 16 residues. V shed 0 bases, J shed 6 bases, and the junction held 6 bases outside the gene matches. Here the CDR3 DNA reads TGTGCCAGCAGCCAAGAAACCCAGCGGGGGGTCAATGAGCAGTTCTTC. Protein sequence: CASSQETQRGVNEQFF.

The CDR3 sequence: CASSFERGGNTEAFF. The CDR3 nucleotides are TGTGCCAGCAGCTTTGAGAGGGGGGGAAACACTGAAGCTTTCTTT. This chain connects TRBV5-6 to TRBJ1-1; the D gene is possibly TRBD1 (6 bases). V lost 2 bases to trimming and J lost 2 bases, with 13 bases between them. Germline V gene data show CDR1 as SGHDT and CDR2 as YYEEEE. There are 15 residues in the CDR3.

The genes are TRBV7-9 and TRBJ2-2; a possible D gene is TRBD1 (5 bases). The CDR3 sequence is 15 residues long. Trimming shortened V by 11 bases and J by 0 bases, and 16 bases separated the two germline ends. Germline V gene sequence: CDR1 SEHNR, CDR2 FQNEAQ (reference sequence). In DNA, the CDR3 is TGTGCCGGACGGACACTACCCGCGAACACCGGGGAGCTGTTTTTT. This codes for CAGRTLPANTGELFF.